This TCR beta chain was sequenced in a study of T cell responses to AZD1222 COVID-19 vaccine. Regarding the study as a whole: Spike-specific TCR breadth and depth were elevated following two AZD1222 doses. Nearly half of spike-specific TCRs reportedly target unmutated variant regions. Only after the peak T cell response were repertoires sampled.

On this clone itself: Its antigen remains unidentified.

Method: immunoSEQ multiplex PCR; TCRdb's copy keeps in-frame clones and lacks some. The sample consists of approximately 190,000 clones, approximately 90% of them appearing once. Trimming cost V 4 bases and J 8 bases; bases outside gene matches: 16. The length of the CDR3 is 16 residues. Germline lookup yields CDR1 MDHEN and CDR2 SYDVKM. The V gene is TRBV28, the J gene TRBJ1-2, with 7 bases fitting TRBD1. Specimen: peripheral blood, collected on day 0 of AZD1222 vaccination. The clonotype was recovered from an adult in good health. In DNA form, the CDR3 reads TGTGCCAGCAGTTCCTATATCACAGGGGTGGCTGGGGGCTACACCTTC. Residues: CASSSYITGVAGGYTF.